This paragraph reports one T cell receptor (beta chain). Per the germline V gene, CDR1 is SGHRS and CDR2 is YFSETQ. The V end lost 4 bases, the J end lost 3 bases, and 15 bases lay between the germline ends. The CDR3 sequence is 15 residues long. This record belongs to a study of blood T cell repertoires in COVID-19. Study at large: The samples span acute and convalescent COVID-19 from the United States, Italy and Spain.

Assay used: immunoSEQ multiplex PCR; TCRdb lists only in-frame clones, some missing. The sample shows about 230,000 clones, 80% to 90% of them seen only once. The origin of this receptor is an elderly woman with active or convalescent COVID-19. This chain joins TRBV5-1 and TRBJ2-3, with D possibly being TRBD1 (6 bases). The specimen was peripheral blood. In nucleotides, the CDR3 is TGCGCCAGCAGCGACCTCCCACAGGGTACAGATACGCAGTATTTT. Amino acids: CASSDLPQGTDTQYF.